The rows below give T cell receptor beta chains drawn from one sample of a study of molecular identifiers for immune sequencing clone quantification. TCRdb analysed the PCR reads with MiXCR anew, one entry per CDR3 protein. The sample lists about 640,000 distinct CDR3 sequences, nearly 20% seen once, with 0.85% in the top ten. The sample was naive CD8+ T cells from blood, with Jurkat cell RNA spiked in. The receptor source for this set is a human donor in good health. Some libraries in this study had Jurkat cell RNA spiked in. Both conserved end residues are part of each CDR3. Fields, in order: D gene, V gene, J gene, CDR3 length, clone size, CDR3 DNA, CDR3 protein. D genes are given only for firm matches. Not every row has a clone size; where given, it reads once, few, many or a size class.

.	TRBV2	TRBJ2-5	12	many	TGTGCCAGCATGTGGGTGCAAGAGACCCAGTACTTC	CASMWVQETQYF
TRBD1	TRBV5-5	TRBJ2-7	15	once	TGTGCCTGCAGCATAGGACAGGGGCGCTCCTACGAGCAGTACTTC	CACSIGQGRSYEQYF
TRBD2	TRBV9	TRBJ2-2	18	many	TGTGCCAGCACCGCCCCCCCTGGGACTAGCGGGAGGGCCGGGGAGCTGTTTTTT	CASTAPPGTSGRAGELFF
TRBD2	TRBV6-2/TRBV6-3	TRBJ2-2	18	.	TGTGCCAGCAGTTACGGTCTAGCGGGAGGGCTCTACACCGGGGAGCTGCTTTTT	CASSYGLAGGLYTGELLF
.	TRBV20-1	TRBJ2-7	12	many	TGCAGTGCTGGGAACAACTCCTACGAGCAGTACTTC	CSAGNNSYEQYF
TRBD1	TRBV9	TRBJ1-1	15	.	TGTGCCAGCAGCGTAGCAGGGGGCGCACGAACTGAAGCTTTCTTT	CASSVAGGARTEAFF
.	TRBV7-7	TRBJ2-3	14	.	TGTGCTAGCGGTCCAGGGGTTAGCACAGATACGCAGTATTTT	CASGPGVSTDTQYF
TRBD1	TRBV6-2/TRBV6-3	TRBJ1-5	15	few	TGTGCCAGCAGTTGGCAGGGGGCGGGCAATCAGCCCCAGCATTTT	CASSWQGAGNQPQHF
.	TRBV7-6	TRBJ2-5	14	many	TGTGCCAGCACCCTAACAGGGTTTCTCGAGACCCAGTACTTC	CASTLTGFLETQYF
TRBD2	TRBV11-2	TRBJ2-1	15	many	TGTGCCAGCAGCTCCAGCGGGATCTCCTACAATGAGCAGTTCTTC	CASSSSGISYNEQFF